Following are 14 T cell receptor beta chains from one sample sequenced in a study of T-cell memory formation after mild COVID-19. TCRdb fed the 5' RACE reads into MiXCR, producing one record per CDR3 protein. The repertoire holds around 220,000 distinct CDR3 sequences, roughly 15% seen once, with around 3.4% in the top ten. The sequenced material came from PBMCs or a T cell subset sorted from them (not recorded which). These receptors came from a man aged 18 to 30 who had mild COVID-19 (a few samples of this study predate the infection). Cell type and time point are not known.

This chain uses TRBV20-1 with TRBJ2-3, with 8 bases aligning to TRBD2. The germline gives CDR1 DFQATT, CDR2 SNEGSKA (reference sequence). This CDR3 comprises 14 residues. The CDR3 protein is CSSVAGRNTDTQYF. CDR3 DNA: TGCAGCTCTGTAGCGGGGCGGAACACAGATACGCAGTATTTT.

This clonotype was seen once. The junction does not match germline at one end; this may be a read error. This chain links TRBV5-1 with TRBJ2-1; D is perhaps TRBD2 (7 bases). Looked up from germline, CDR1 is SGHRS and CDR2 is YFSETQ. The CDR3 loop spans 17 amino acids. The CDR3 DNA follows: TGCGCCAGCAGCTCCCAGAACGCGGGGGCGCCCTACTATGAGCAGTTCTTC. It specifies CASSSQNAGAPYYEQFF.

The V call is TRBV7-2, the J call TRBJ2-7; D is unclear. Per the germline V gene, CDR1 is SGHTA and CDR2 is FQGNSA. Between the trimmed V and J ends, which lost 2 bases and 4 bases, there was a span of 9 bases. The CDR3 is 13 amino acids. The CDR3, as DNA: TGTGCCAGCAGCTTAAGCAGGATTTACGAGCAGTACGTC. As protein: CASSLSRIYEQYV.

The chain combines TRBV3-1 with TRBJ2-1; D not certain. This CDR3 region has 15 residues. The germline V gene encodes CDR1 LGHDT and CDR2 YNNKEL (reference sequence). Trimming took off 3 bases at V and 4 bases at J, with 13 bases between the two ends. The CDR3 coding sequence is TGTGCCAGCAGCCAGAACCCGGACGGGTACAATGAGCAGTTCTTC. Amino acids: CASSQNPDGYNEQFF.

This clonotype has ten or more counts. The chain combines TRBV4-2 with TRBJ2-6, with D possibly matching TRBD1 (5 bases). The CDR3 is 19 amino acids. Trimming cost V 0 bases and J 0 bases, with 15 bases left between them. In germline, CDR1 is LGHNA, CDR2 YNFKEQ. As DNA, the CDR3 is TGTGCCAGCAGCCAAGAGGCAGGGTCCCGGGCCTCTGGGGCCAACGTCCTGACTTTC. Translating gives CASSQEAGSRASGANVLTF.

This chain links TRBV11-1 with TRBJ1-2, with D possibly matching TRBD1 (6 bases). The CDR3 spans 14 residues. Trimming took off 5 bases at V and 7 bases at J, with 17 bases between the two ends. Germline CDR1 and CDR2: SGHAT and FQDESV (reference sequence). The CDR3 spells CASSPARTVSGYTF. CDR3 nucleotides: TGTGCCAGCAGCCCAGCCCGGACAGTCTCTGGCTACACCTTC.

This clonotype appeared many times. The V and J genes are TRBV5-6 and TRBJ1-6; TRBD1 might be the D (6 bases). Germline CDR1 SGHDT, CDR2 YYEEEE. The CDR3 is made up of 15 amino acids. V lost 4 bases to trimming and J lost 7 bases, with 15 bases between them. CDR3 bases: TGTGCCAGCAGCCTGCTCGGTCAGGGGAATTCACCCCTCCACTTT. Amino acid sequence: CASSLLGQGNSPLHF. Supplemented by reference TRBV5-6 and TRBJ1-6, the full variable domain reads DAGVTQSPTHLIKTRGQQVTLRCSPKSGHDTVSWYQQALGQGPQFIFQYYEEEERQRGNFPDRFSGHQFPNYSSELNVNALLLGDSALYLCASSLLGQGNSPLHFGNGTRLTVT.

This clonotype was counted at least ten times. The genes are TRBV7-2 and TRBJ2-2, with 9 bases that match TRBD2. Trimming at V came to 5 bases and at J to 6 bases, leaving 7 bases not matched to a gene. There are 15 residues in the CDR3. Germline V gives CDR1 SGHTA, CDR2 FQGNSA. The CDR3 sequence: CASSLTRTSAGELFF. CDR3 sequence (DNA): TGTGCCAGCAGCCTCACGCGGACTAGCGCCGGGGAGCTGTTTTTT.

In this sample, this clonotype turned up a few times. The V gene is TRBV5-1, the J gene TRBJ1-3; D ambiguous. Germline CDR1 SGHRS, CDR2 YFSETQ. V was cut by 0 bases and J by 3 bases, with 13 bases left in between. The CDR3 extends over 16 amino acids. The CDR3 bases are TGCGCCAGCAGCTTGGGCGGGGTAGCTGTTGGAAACACCATATATTTT. Residues: CASSLGGVAVGNTIYF.

The chain joins TRBV7-6 to TRBJ2-1, with D perhaps matching TRBD1 or TRBD2 (5 bases each). CDR1 and CDR2 from the germline V gene are SGHVS and FNYEAQ. The CDR3 has 15 residues. Trimming stripped 8 bases from V and 3 bases from J, with 17 bases between. The CDR3, as DNA: TGTGCCAGCGAAAAGGCAGGGAGTCTCTACAATGAGCAGTTCTTC. Residues: CASEKAGSLYNEQFF.

This clonotype was detected only a few times. This chain links TRBV7-2 with TRBJ2-2; 8 nucleotides agree with TRBD1. V gave up 5 bases and J gave up 7 bases; unmatched junction bases: 3. Per germline, CDR1 SGHTA and CDR2 FQGNSA. This CDR3 contains 13 residues. CDR3 sequence reads: CASSPGQGGELFF. The CDR3 nucleotides read TGTGCCAGCAGCCCAGGACAGGGCGGGGAGCTGTTTTTT.

The CDR3 here is CASSSQTGAPDTQYF. CDR3 bases: TGTGCCAGCAGTTCTCAGACCGGGGCCCCAGATACGCAGTATTTT. The chain couples TRBV28 to TRBJ2-3; D tentatively fits TRBD1 or TRBD2 (5 bases each). Germline V gene sequence: CDR1 MDHEN, CDR2 SYDVKM. Trimming removed 4 bases at V and 4 bases at J, with 15 bases between. The CDR3 spans 15 residues.

Here the CDR3 reads CSARVLPGSYNEQFF. The CDR3 DNA sequence: TGCAGTGCTAGAGTACTTCCCGGCTCCTACAATGAGCAGTTCTTC. This sequence joins TRBV20-1 and TRBJ2-1; the D is unclear. Germline CDR1 reads DFQATT; CDR2 reads SNEGSKA (reference sequence). The germline V and J ends were trimmed by 1 base and 0 bases, with 10 bases remaining between them. The CDR3 length is 15 residues.

This rearrangement joins TRBV10-3 to TRBJ2-2; no clear D. Germline values: CDR1 ENHRY, CDR2 SYGVKD. The CDR3 sequence is 14 residues long. Trimming cost V 6 bases and J 4 bases, with 12 bases left between them. CDR3 in amino acids: CAIRGRWSTGELFF. The CDR3 nucleotides read TGTGCCATCAGAGGAAGATGGAGCACCGGGGAGCTGTTTTTT.